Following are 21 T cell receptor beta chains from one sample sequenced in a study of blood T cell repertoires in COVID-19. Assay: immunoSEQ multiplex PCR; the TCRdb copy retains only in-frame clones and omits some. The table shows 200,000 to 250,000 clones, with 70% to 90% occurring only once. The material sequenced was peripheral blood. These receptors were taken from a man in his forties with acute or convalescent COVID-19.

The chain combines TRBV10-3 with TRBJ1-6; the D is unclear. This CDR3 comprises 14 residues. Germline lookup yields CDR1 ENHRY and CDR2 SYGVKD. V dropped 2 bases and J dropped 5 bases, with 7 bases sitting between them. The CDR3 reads CAISEGLNNSPLHF. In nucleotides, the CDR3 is TGTGCCATCAGTGAGGGACTGAATAATTCACCCCTCCACTTT.

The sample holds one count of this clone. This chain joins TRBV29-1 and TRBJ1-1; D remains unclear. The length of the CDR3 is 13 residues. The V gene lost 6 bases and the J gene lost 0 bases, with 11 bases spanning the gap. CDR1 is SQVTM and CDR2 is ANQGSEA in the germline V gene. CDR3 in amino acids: CSVSTGMNTEAFF. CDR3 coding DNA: TGCAGCGTGTCGACGGGTATGAACACTGAAGCTTTCTTT. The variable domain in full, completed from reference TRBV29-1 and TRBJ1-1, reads SAVISQKPSRDICQRGTSLTIQCQVDSQVTMMFWYRQQPGQSLTLIATANQGSEATYESGFVIDKFPISRPNLTFSTLTVSNMSPEDSSIYLCSVSTGMNTEAFFGQGTRLTVV.

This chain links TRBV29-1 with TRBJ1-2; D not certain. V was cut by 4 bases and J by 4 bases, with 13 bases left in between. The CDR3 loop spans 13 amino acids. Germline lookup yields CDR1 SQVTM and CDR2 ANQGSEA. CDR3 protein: CSVVNTPGYGYTF. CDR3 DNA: TGCAGCGTTGTGAACACCCCGGGCTATGGCTACACCTTC.

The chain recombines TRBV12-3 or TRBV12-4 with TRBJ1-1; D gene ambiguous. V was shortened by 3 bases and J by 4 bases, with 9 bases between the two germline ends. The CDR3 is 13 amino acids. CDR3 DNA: TGTGCCAGCAGTTTGTCGGGTCGCACTGAAGCTTTCTTT. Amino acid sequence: CASSLSGRTEAFF.

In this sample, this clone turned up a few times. The DNA for the CDR3 is TGCGCCAGCAGCCAAGGGGCGGGAAACTATAATTCACCCCTCCACTTT. Protein sequence: CASSQGAGNYNSPLHF. This chain joins TRBV4-3 and TRBJ1-6, with D uncertain. The V end was cut by 1 base, the J end by 3 bases, with 10 bases between. The CDR3 is 16 residues long. Germline V gene sequence: CDR1 LGHNA, CDR2 YSLEER.

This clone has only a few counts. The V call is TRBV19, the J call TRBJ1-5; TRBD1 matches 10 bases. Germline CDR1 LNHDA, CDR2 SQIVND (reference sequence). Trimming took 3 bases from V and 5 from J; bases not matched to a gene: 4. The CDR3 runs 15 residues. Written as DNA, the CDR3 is TGTGCCAGTAGTATTACGGACAGGGGGGATCAGCCCCAGCATTTT. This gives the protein CASSITDRGDQPQHF.

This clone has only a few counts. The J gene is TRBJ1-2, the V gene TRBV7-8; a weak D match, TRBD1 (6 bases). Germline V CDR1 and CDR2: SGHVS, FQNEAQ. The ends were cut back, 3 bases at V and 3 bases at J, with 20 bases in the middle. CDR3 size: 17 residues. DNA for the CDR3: TGTGCCAGCAGCTTGCTACAGACAGGCCGGGGGGACTATGGCTACACCTTC. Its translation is CASSLLQTGRGDYGYTF. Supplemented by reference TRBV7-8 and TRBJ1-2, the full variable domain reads GAGVSQSPRYKVAKRGQDVALRCDPISGHVSLFWYQQALGQGPEFLTYFQNEAQLDKSGLPSDRFFAERPEGSVSTLKIQRTQQEDSAVYLCASSLLQTGRGDYGYTFGSGTRLTVV.

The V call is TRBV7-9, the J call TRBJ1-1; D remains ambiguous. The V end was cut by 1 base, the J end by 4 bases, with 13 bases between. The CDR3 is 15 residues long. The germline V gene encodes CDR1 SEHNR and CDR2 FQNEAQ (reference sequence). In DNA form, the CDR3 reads TGTGCCAGCAGCTTAGGTGTTAGGGCGGGCACTGAAGCTTTCTTT. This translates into CASSLGVRAGTEAFF. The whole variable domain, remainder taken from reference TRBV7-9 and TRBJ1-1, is DTGVSQNPRHKITKRGQNVTFRCDPISEHNRLYWYRQTLGQGPEFLTYFQNEAQLEKSRLLSDRFSAERPKGSFSTLEIQRTEQGDSAMYLCASSLGVRAGTEAFFGQGTRLTVV.

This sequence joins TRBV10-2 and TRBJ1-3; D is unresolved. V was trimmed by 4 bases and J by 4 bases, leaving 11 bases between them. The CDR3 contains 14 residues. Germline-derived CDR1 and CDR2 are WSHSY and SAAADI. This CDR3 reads CASSASALGNTIYF. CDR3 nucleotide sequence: TGCGCCAGCAGTGCTAGCGCCCTCGGAAACACCATATATTTT.

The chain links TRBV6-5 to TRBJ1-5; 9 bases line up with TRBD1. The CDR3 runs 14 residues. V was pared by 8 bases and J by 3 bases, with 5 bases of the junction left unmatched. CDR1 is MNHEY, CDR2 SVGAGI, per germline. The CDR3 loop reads CASPGTGFNQPQHF. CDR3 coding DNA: TGTGCCAGCCCCGGGACAGGGTTCAATCAGCCCCAGCATTTT.

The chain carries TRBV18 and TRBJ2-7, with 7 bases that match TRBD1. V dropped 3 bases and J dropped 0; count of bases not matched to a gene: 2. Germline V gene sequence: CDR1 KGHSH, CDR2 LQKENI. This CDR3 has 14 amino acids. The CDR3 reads CASSPRQGSYEQYF. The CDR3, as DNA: TGTGCCAGCTCACCCCGACAGGGCTCCTACGAGCAGTACTTC.

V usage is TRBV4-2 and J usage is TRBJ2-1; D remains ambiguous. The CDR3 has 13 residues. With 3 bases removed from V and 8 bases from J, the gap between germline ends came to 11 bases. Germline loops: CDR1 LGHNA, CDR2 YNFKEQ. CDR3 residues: CASSHPPGDEQFF. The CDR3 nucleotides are TGTGCCAGCAGCCACCCCCCTGGAGATGAGCAGTTCTTC.

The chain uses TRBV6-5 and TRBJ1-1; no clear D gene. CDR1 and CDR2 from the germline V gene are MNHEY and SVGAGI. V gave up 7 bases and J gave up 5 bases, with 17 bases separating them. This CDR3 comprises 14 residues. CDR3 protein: CASNLISGGTEAFF. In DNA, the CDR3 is TGTGCCAGCAATTTGATAAGCGGCGGGACTGAAGCTTTCTTT.

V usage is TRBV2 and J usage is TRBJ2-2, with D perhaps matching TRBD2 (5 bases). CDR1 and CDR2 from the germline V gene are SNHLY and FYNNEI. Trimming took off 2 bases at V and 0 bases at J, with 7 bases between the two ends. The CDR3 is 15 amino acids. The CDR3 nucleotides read TGTGCCAGCAGTGAACTGGGAGCGAACACCGGGGAGCTGTTTTTT. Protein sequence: CASSELGANTGELFF.

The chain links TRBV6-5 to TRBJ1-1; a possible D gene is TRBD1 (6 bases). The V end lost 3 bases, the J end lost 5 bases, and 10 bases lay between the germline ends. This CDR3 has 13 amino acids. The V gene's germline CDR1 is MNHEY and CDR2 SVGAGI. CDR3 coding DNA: TGTGCCAGCAGTTATTACAGGGAAACTGAAGCTTTCTTT. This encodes CASSYYRETEAFF.

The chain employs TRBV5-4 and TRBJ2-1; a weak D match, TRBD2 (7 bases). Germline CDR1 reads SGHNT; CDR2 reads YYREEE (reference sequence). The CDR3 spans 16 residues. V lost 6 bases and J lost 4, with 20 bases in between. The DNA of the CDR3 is TGTGCCAGCACTTTTGGGGGGGCAGCCTCATACAATGAGCAGTTCTTC. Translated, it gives CASTFGGAASYNEQFF.

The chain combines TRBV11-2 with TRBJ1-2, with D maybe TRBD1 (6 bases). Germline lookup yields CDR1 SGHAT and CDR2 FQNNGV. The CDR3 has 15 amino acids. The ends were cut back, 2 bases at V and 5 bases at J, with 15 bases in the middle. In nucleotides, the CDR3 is TGTGCCAGCAGCTTACAGGGGAGAGGCGAGTATGGCTACACCTTC. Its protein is CASSLQGRGEYGYTF.

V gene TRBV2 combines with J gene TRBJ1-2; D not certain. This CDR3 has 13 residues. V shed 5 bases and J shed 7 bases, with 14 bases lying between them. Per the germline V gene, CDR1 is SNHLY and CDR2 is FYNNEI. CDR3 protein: CASSTVLVGGYTF. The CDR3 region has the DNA TGTGCCAGCAGTACGGTTTTGGTTGGTGGCTACACCTTC.

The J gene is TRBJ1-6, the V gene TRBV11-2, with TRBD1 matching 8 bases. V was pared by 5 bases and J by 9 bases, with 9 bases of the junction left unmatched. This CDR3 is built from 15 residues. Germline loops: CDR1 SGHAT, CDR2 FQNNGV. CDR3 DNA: TGTGCCAGCAGCGTTACAGGGGGGGCTCGTTCACCCCTCCACTTT. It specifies CASSVTGGARSPLHF. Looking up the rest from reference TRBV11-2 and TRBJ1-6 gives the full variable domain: EAGVAQSPRYKIIEKRQSVAFWCNPISGHATLYWYQQILGQGPKLLIQFQNNGVVDDSQLPKDRFSAERLKGVDSTLKIQPAKLEDSAVYLCASSVTGGARSPLHFGNGTRLTVT.

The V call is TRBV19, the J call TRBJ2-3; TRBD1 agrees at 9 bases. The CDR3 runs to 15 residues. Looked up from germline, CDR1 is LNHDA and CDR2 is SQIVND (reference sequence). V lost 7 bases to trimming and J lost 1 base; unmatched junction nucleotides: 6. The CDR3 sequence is CASTLGQGRTDTQYF. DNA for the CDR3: TGTGCCAGTACCCTAGGACAGGGGCGCACAGATACGCAGTATTTT.

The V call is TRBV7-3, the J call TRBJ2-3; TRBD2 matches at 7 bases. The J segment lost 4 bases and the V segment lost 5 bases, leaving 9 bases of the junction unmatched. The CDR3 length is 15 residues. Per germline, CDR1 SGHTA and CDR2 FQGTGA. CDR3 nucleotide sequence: TGTGCCAGCAGCCCTTCCGGGGGGAGATCAGATACGCAGTATTTT. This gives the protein CASSPSGGRSDTQYF.